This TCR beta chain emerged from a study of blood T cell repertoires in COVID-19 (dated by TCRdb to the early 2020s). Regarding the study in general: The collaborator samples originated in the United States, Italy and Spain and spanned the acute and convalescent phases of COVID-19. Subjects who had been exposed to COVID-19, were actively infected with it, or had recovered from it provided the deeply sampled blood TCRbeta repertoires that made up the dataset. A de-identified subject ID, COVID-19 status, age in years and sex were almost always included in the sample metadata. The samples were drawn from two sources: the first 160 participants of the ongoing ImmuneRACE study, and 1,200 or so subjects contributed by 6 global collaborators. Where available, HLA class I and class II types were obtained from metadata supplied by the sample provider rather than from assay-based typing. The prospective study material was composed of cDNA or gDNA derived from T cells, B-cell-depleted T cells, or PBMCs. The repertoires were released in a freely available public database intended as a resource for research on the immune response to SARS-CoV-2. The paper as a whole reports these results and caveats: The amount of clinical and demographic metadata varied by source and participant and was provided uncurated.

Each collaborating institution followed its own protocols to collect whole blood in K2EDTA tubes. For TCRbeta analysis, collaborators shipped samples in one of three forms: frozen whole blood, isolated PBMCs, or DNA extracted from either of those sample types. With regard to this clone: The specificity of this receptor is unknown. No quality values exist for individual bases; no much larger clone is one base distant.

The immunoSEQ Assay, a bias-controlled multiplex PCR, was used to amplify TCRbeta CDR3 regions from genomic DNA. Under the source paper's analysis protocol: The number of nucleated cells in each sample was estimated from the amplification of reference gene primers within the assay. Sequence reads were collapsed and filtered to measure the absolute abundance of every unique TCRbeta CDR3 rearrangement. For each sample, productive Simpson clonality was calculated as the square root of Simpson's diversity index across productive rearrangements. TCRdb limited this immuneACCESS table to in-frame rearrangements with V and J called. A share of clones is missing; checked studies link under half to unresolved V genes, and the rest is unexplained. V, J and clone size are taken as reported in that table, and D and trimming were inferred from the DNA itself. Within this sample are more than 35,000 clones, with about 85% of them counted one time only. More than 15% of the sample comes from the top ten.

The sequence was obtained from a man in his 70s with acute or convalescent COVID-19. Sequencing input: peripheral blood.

For the CDR3, the sequence is CASSPTGGVGEQYF. The nucleotide sequence is TGCGCCAGCAGCCCCACAGGGGGCGTCGGCGAGCAGTACTTC. The chain was built from TRBV5-1 and TRBJ2-7, with TRBD1 identical over 9 junction bases. The germline V gene gives CDR1 as SGHRS and CDR2 as YFSETQ. The germline V end is reduced by 4 bases and the J end by 6 bases; junction bases left unmatched: 8. From its cysteine to its phenylalanine, the CDR3 spans 14 amino acids. Only CDR3 DNA remains: 42 bases, in frame from the first base.